This T cell receptor (beta chain) was obtained from a study of CD8+ T cells in alopecia areata. Treatment noted: oral pan-JAK inhibitor, 5-10 mg twice daily. cDNA prepared by RNA extraction and subsequent reverse transcription served as the template for sequencing. The assay was immunoSEQ multiplex PCR, and TCRdb's table has in-frame clones only and misses some. The data hold more than 150,000 clones, with 51% observed a single time. As concerns this clone: The antigen is undetermined. The sample holds other DNA sequences that translate to the same CDR3.

Study-level points and caveats: Having just one nonresponder leaves the connection between baseline CD8+ expansion and response unresolved.

V shed 1 base and J shed 5 bases, with 6 bases lying between them. This CDR3 is built from 12 residues. CDR1 and CDR2 (germline): SGHAT, FQNNGV. This clonotype originated in a human donor with alopecia areata. The sample here was CD8+ T cells sorted from blood, taken around week 54, from a patient treated with tofacitinib. The chain couples TRBV11-2 to TRBJ2-7; D gene uncertain. The CDR3 DNA sequence: TGTGCCAGCAGCTTAGTAGGGAACGAGCAGTACTTC. Translation: CASSLVGNEQYF.